This TCR beta chain was sequenced during a study of PD-1 blockade in classical Hodgkin lymphoma (dated by TCRdb to about 2020). In the study overall: Nivolumab dosing was 3 mg/kg intravenously every 2 weeks, continuing until either disease progression or unacceptable toxicity. The study used CyTOF and TCR beta sequencing to define a peripheral blood immune signature of response to PD-1 blockade in classical Hodgkin lymphoma.

Study-wide findings and limitations: Baseline diversity similar to that of newly diagnosed patients was observed in trial patients achieving complete response, whereas significantly lower diversity was observed in partial responders and progressors. CD4+ but not CD8+ TCR diversity rose significantly by C4D1 (p=0.0027 vs p=0.16), most apparent in complete responders (p=0.02). The study was limited to a single clinical trial cohort, and causes of repertoire differences, possibly disease activity or prior therapy, remained undefined. Diversity was lower in patients who began nivolumab less than 1 year after ASCT, so these patients were left out of later analyses to avoid confounding by immune reconstitution. Baseline TCR diversity was reported to be lower in newly diagnosed patients than in healthy donors, and even lower in relapsed/refractory patients.

As concerns this clone: It has no known antigen specificity. No much larger clone exists at a distance of one base, and base qualities are not known.

Genomic DNA was isolated using the Qiagen DNeasy kit from unsorted PBMCs as well as from negatively selected CD4+ and CD8+ fractions. Amplification of TCR beta CDR3 regions was done by immunoSEQ multiplex PCR with primers that anneal to V and J segments. Amplification bias was minimized using a synthetic immune receptor repertoire, and residual bias was removed computationally after sequencing. Regarding the original processing steps: Repertoire diversity was quantified as the Shannon entropy index using custom Python scripts. Unsorted, CD4+ and CD8+ repertoires were examined separately, except in combined analyses, for which CD4+ and CD8+ sequences were merged in silico. Clonal expansion was defined as at least a 2-fold frequency increase after treatment relative to C1D1, with a pseudocount of 0.5 for undetected baseline clones. Clones with 0 or 1 copy at C1D1 were classified as singleton clones, and clones with 2 or more copies were classified as non-singleton clones. By matching protein sequences in sorted samples from the same patient, clones expanded in unsorted samples were annotated as CD4+, CD8+ or unknown. Wilcoxon tests on paired samples were used to test changes in diversity from C1D1 to C4D1. TCRdb mirrors the immuneACCESS table, restricted to in-frame sequences. Some clones are absent from its copies; in checked studies, under half trace to an unresolved V gene, and the reason for the others is unknown. V and J calls plus clone size are reproduced from that table; the DNA served to infer D and trimming. The sample table lists some 58,000 clones, roughly 92% of them with a count of one. Jointly, the top ten make up approximately 8% of the sample.

Read against the paper, the sample's time point label means: cycle 4 day 1 (C4D1), after about 6 weeks of nivolumab. All trial patients had relapsed after autologous stem cell transplantation, with cohorts A, B and C differing in prior brentuximab vedotin exposure. The trial cohort was composed of about 60 patients with relapsed/refractory classical Hodgkin lymphoma, for whom complete response, partial response or progressive disease was recorded as best overall response. Single-agent nivolumab was administered to trial patients in the multi-cohort phase II CheckMate 205 trial. An independent review committee assessed best overall response using the 2007 International Working Group response criteria. PBMCs from the trial were collected at three points: immediately before nivolumab initiation (C1D1), and during therapy at cycle 2 day 1 and cycle 4 day 1. Peripheral blood was collected in 8 mL Vacutainer Cell Preparation Tubes, from which PBMCs were isolated by centrifugation and then cryopreserved.

The starting material was peripheral blood mononuclear cells (PBMCs), obtained before the fourth cycle of nivolumab. The source is a human donor with classical Hodgkin lymphoma.

The CDR3 region has the sequence CASSLEGWGIETQYF. The nucleotide sequence reads TGCGCCAGCAGCTTGGAGGGTTGGGGTATCGAGACCCAGTACTTC. The chain was built from TRBV5-1 and TRBJ2-5; confidence is insufficient to name the D gene. Cut back by 0 bases and 5 bases, the V and J ends lie 14 bases apart. Via the germline V gene, CDR1 is SGHRS and CDR2 YFSETQ. CDR3 length: 15 amino acids, cysteine to phenylalanine. Just the 45-base CDR3 DNA is kept, in frame starting at base 1.